A single sample gave rise to the 2 T cell receptor beta chains below, sequenced in a study of T cell responses to AZD1222 COVID-19 vaccine (dated by TCRdb to about 2021). Taken with the paper, the label for time point translates to: baseline before first vaccination. Libraries were prepared through the immunoSEQ multiplex PCR assay. TCRdb retrieved this table from immuneACCESS and kept in-frame rearrangements only. Not all clones are present; in checked studies, unresolved V genes account for under half, and no reason is known for the remainder. The sample has about 130,000 clones on record, 85% to 90% of them singletons. Less than 15% of the sample rests with the top ten. Specimen: peripheral blood, collected on day 0 of AZD1222 vaccination. All receptors come from an adult in good health.

The rearrangement links TRBV4-1 to TRBJ2-3, with D perhaps being TRBD1 or TRBD2 (6 bases each). Germline V gene sequence: CDR1 MGHRA, CDR2 YSYEKL. The CDR3 is 17 amino acids. V lost 2 bases to trimming and J lost 2 bases, with 17 bases between them. In nucleotides, the CDR3 is TGCGCCAGCAGCCAATCAACGGGAGCAGGGGCCACAGATACGCAGTATTTT. This encodes CASSQSTGAGATDTQYF.

The rearrangement joins TRBV5-4 to TRBJ1-2; 8 bases align to TRBD1. The CDR3 runs 14 residues. CDR1 is SGHNT, CDR2 YYREEE, per germline (reference sequence). J gave up 3 bases and V 4 bases, and 5 bases lay outside the gene matches. The CDR3 DNA reads TGTGCCAGCAGCCCCGGACAGGGCGACTATGGCTACACCTTC. Amino acids: CASSPGQGDYGYTF.